This T cell receptor (beta chain) is from a study of shared clonotypes between healthy human individuals. Assay used: immunoSEQ multiplex PCR; TCRdb lists only in-frame clones, some missing. The sample lists 2 million to 2.5 million clones, over 90% occurring once. Trimming pared 4 bases from V and 0 bases from J, leaving 11 bases between. Germline lookup yields CDR1 SGHAT and CDR2 FQDESV (reference sequence). This CDR3 comprises 15 residues. Findings of the study overall: Clonotypes not shared had lower generation probabilities than those common to all four donors.

With respect to this clone: As yet, its antigen is unknown.

V usage is TRBV11-1 and J usage is TRBJ2-3; D is perhaps TRBD2 (5 bases). Material for sequencing was naive CD4+ T cells from PBMCs. Subset specified: CD45RA+ positively selected. The TCR comes from a man aged 18 to 30 in good health. Some clones in this sample may be carry-over from other donors' samples. The CDR3 nucleotides read TGTGCCAGCAGCTCAGTCGGCGGGAGCACAGATACGCAGTATTTT. This translates into CASSSVGGSTDTQYF. Looking up the rest from reference TRBV11-1 and TRBJ2-3 gives the full variable domain: EAEVAQSPRYKITEKSQAVAFWCDPISGHATLYWYRQILGQGPELLVQFQDESVVDDSQLPKDRFSAERLKGVDSTLKIQPAELGDSAMYLCASSSVGGSTDTQYFGPGTRLTVL.